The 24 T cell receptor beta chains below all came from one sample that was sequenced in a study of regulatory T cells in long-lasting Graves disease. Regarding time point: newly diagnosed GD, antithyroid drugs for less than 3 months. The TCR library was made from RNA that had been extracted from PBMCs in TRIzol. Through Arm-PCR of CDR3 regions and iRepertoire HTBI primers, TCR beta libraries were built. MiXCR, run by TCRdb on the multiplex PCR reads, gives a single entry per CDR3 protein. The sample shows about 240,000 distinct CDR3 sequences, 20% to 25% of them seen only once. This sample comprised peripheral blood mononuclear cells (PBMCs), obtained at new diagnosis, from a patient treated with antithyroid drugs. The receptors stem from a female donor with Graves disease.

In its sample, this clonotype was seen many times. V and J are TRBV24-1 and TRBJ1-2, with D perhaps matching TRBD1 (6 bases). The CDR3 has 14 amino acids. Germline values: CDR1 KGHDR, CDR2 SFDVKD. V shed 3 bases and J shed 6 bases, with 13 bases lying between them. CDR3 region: CATSDPGVVDGYTF. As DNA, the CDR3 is TGTGCCACCAGTGATCCAGGGGTAGTGGATGGCTACACCTTC.

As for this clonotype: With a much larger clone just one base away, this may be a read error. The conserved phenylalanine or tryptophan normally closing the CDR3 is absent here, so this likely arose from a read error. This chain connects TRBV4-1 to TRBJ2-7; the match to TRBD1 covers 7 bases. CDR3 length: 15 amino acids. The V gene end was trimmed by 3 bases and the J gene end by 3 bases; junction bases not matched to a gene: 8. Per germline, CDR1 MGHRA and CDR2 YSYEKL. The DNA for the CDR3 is TGCGCCAGCAGCCAGGCAGGGGGACACCTCTACGAGCAGTACCTC. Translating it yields CASSQAGGHLYEQYL.

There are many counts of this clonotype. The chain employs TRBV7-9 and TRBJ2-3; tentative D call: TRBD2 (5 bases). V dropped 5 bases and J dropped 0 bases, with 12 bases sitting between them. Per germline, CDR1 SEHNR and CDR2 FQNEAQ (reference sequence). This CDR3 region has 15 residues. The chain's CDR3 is CASSEGWVSTDTQYF. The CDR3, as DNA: TGTGCCAGCAGCGAGGGCTGGGTTAGCACAGATACGCAGTATTTT.

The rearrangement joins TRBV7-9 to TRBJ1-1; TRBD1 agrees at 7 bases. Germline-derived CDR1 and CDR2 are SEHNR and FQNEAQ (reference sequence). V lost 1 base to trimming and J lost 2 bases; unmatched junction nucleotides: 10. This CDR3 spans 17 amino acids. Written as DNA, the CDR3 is TGTGCCAGCAGCTTAGGGACAGGTACGATCCAAAACACTGAAGCTTTCTTT. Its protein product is CASSLGTGTIQNTEAFF.

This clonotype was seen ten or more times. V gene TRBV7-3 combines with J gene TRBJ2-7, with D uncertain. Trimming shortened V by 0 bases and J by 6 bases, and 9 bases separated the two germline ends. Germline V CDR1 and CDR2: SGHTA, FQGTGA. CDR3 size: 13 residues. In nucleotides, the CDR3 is TGTGCCAGCAGCTTAACAGGCGGAAGCGAGCAGTACTTC. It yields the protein CASSLTGGSEQYF. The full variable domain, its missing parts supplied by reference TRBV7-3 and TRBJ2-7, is GAGVSQTPSNKVTEKGKYVELRCDPISGHTALYWYRQSLGQGPEFLIYFQGTGAADDSGLPNDRFFAVRPEGSVSTLKIQRTERGDSAVYLCASSLTGGSEQYFGPGTRLTVT.

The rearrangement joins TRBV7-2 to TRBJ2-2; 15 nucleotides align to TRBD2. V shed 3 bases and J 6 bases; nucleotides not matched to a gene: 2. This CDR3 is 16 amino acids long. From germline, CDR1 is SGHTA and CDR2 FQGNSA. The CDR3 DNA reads TGTGCCAGCAGCTTCGGACTAGCGGGAGGGGCCGGGGAGCTGTTTTTT. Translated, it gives CASSFGLAGGAGELFF.

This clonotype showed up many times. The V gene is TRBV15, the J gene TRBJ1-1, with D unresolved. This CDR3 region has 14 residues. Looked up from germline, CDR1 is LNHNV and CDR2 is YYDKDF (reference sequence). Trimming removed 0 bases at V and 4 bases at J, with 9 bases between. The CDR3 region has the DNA TGTGCCACCAGCAGAGATTCCTATCGCACTGAAGCTTTCTTT. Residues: CATSRDSYRTEAFF.

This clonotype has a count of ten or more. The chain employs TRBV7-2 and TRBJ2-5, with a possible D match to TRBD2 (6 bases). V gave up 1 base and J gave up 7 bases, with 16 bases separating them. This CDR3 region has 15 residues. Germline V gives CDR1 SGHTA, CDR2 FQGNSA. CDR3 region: CASSLVEQGGGTQYF. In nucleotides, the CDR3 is TGTGCCAGCAGCTTAGTGGAGCAGGGAGGAGGGACCCAGTACTTC.

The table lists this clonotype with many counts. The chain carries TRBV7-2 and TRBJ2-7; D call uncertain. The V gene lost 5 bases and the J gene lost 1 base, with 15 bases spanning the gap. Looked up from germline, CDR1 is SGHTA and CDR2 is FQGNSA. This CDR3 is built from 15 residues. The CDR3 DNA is TGTGCCAGCAGCCAAGCCCTGGACGGATCCTACGAGCAGTACTTC. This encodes CASSQALDGSYEQYF.

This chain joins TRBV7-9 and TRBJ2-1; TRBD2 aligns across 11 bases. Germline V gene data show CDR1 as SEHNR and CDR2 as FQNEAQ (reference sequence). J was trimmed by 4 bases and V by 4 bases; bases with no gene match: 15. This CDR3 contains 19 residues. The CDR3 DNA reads TGTGCCAGCAGCTCGGGAGGGGCTAGCGGGAGGTTTAGGTACAATGAGCAGTTCTTC. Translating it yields CASSSGGASGRFRYNEQFF.

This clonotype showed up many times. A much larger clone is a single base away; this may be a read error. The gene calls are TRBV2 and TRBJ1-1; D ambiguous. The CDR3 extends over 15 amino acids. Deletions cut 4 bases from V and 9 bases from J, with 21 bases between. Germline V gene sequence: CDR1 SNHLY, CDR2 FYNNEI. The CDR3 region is CASSGKQTRVAKAFF. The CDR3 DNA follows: TGTGCCAGCAGTGGTAAACAGACCCGGGTCGCTAAAGCTTTCTTT.

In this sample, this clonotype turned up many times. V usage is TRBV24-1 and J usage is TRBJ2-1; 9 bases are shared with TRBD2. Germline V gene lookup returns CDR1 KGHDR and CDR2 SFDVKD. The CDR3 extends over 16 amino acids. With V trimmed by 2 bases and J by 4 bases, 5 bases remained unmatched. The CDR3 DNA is TGTGCCACCAGTGATTCACTAGCGGGTTCTTACAATGAGCAGTTCTTC. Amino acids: CATSDSLAGSYNEQFF.

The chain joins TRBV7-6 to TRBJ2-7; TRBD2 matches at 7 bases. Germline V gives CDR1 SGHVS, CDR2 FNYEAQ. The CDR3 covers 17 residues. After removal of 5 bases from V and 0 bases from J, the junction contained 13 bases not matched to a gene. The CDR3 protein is CASSPAGAGVDSYEQYF. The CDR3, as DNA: TGTGCCAGCAGCCCCGCCGGGGCGGGAGTGGACTCCTACGAGCAGTACTTC.

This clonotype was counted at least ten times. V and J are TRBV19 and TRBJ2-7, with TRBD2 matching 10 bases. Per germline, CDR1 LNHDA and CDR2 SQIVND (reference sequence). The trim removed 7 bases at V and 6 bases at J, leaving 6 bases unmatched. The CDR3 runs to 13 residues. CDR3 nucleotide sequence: TGTGCCAGTACCGCTAGCGGGAGAGGCGAGCAGTACTTC. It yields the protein CASTASGRGEQYF.

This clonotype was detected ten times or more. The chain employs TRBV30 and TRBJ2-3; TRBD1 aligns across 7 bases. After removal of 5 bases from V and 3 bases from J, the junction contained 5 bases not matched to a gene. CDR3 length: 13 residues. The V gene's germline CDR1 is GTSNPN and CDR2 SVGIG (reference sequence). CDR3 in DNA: TGTGCCTGGTCAGAGGACAGGACAGATACGCAGTATTTT. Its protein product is CAWSEDRTDTQYF.

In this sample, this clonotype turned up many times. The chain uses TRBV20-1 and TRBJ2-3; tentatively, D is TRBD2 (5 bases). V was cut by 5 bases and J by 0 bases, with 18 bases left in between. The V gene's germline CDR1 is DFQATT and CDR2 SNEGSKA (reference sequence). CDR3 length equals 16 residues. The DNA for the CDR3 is TGCAGTGCTCGACGACCGGAGCCGGGGAGCACAGATACGCAGTATTTT. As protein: CSARRPEPGSTDTQYF.

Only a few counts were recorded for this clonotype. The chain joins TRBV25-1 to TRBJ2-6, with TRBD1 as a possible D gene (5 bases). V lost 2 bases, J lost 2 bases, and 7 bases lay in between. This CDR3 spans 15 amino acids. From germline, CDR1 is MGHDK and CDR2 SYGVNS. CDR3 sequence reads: CASSELGAGANVLTF. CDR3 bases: TGTGCCAGCAGTGAACTAGGGGCTGGGGCCAACGTCCTGACTTTC.

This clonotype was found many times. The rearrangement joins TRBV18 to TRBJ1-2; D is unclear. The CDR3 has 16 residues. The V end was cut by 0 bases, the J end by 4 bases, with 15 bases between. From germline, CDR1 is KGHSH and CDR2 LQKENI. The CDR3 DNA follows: TGTGCCAGCTCACCACCGCGGCAGGAGAAAGGCTATGGCTACACCTTC. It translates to CASSPPRQEKGYGYTF.

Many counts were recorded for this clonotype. CDR3 loop: CASSFVGARGNQPQHF. The CDR3 DNA is TGTGCCAGCAGTTTTGTAGGGGCTAGAGGCAATCAGCCCCAGCATTTT. This rearrangement joins TRBV27 to TRBJ1-5, with D possibly being TRBD1 (5 bases). The CDR3 contains 16 residues. CDR1 is MNHEY and CDR2 is SMNVEV in the germline V gene (reference sequence). Trimming stripped 3 bases from V and 2 bases from J, with 14 bases between.

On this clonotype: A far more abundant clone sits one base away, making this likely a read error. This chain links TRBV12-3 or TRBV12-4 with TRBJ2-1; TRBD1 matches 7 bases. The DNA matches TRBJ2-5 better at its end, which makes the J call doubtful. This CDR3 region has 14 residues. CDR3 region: CACSPGQTQETQYF. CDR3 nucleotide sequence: TGTGCCTGCAGCCCGGGACAGACCCAAGAGACCCAGTACTTC.

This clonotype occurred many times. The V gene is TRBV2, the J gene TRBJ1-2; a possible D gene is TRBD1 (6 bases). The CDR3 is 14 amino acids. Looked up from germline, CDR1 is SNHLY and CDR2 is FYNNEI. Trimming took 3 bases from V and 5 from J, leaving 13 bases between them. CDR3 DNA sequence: TGTGCCAGCAGTGATGGGGTAACAGGGTATGGCTACACCTTC. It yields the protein CASSDGVTGYGYTF. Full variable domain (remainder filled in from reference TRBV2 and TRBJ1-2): EPEVTQTPSHQVTQMGQEVILRCVPISNHLYFYWYRQILGQKVEFLVSFYNNEISEKSEIFDDQFSVERPDGSNFTLKIRSTKLEDSAMYFCASSDGVTGYGYTFGSGTRLTVV.

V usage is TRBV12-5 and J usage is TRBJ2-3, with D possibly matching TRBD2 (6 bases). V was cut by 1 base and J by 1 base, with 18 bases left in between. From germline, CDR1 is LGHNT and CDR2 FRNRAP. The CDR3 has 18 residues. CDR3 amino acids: CASGLALIGASGTDTQYF. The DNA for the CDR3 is TGTGCTAGTGGTTTGGCGCTTATAGGGGCTAGCGGCACAGATACGCAGTATTTT. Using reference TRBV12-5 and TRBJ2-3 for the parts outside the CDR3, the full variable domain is DARVTQTPRHKVTEMGQEVTMRCQPILGHNTVFWYRQTMMQGLELLAYFRNRAPLDDSGMPKDRFSAEMPDATLATLKIQPSEPRDSAVYFCASGLALIGASGTDTQYFGPGTRLTVL.

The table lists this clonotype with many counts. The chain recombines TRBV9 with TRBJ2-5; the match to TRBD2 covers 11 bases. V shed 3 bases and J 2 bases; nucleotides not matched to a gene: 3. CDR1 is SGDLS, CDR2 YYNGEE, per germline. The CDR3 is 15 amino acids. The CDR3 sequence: CASSASGGSQETQYF. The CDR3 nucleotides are TGTGCCAGCAGCGCTAGCGGGGGGTCACAAGAGACCCAGTACTTC.

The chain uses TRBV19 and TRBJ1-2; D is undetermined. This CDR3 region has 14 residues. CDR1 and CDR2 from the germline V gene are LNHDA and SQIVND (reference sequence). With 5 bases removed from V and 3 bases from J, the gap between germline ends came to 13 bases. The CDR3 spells CASSPPGSYYGYTF. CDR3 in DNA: TGTGCCAGTAGTCCCCCGGGCAGCTACTATGGCTACACCTTC.